These 15 T cell receptor beta chains came from one sample sequenced in a study of somatic mutations in cytotoxic T cells in rheumatoid arthritis. Profiling relied on immunoSEQ multiplex PCR, and the TCRdb table lists in-frame clones only, not all of them. The sample holds about 20,000 clones, about 90% seen once. The sequencing input was CD8+ T cells sorted from blood. All receptors derive from a man aged 35 to 55 in good health.

The chain couples TRBV27 to TRBJ2-7; maybe TRBD2 (6 bases). This CDR3 region has 14 residues. Germline V gene sequence: CDR1 MNHEY, CDR2 SMNVEV (reference sequence). Trimming took off 3 bases at V and 3 bases at J, with 12 bases between the two ends. The CDR3 DNA sequence: TGTGCCAGCAGTTTTGCGGGGCCCCACTACGAGCAGTACTTC. Its translation: CASSFAGPHYEQYF.

This chain connects TRBV2 to TRBJ2-3; 10 bases fit TRBD2. The V gene's germline CDR1 is SNHLY and CDR2 FYNNEI. The CDR3 totals 16 residues. V shed 1 base and J 5 bases; nucleotides not matched to a gene: 6. CDR3 protein: CASSEVAASGRDTQYF. DNA of the CDR3: TGTGCCAGCAGTGAAGTCGCGGCTAGCGGGAGAGATACGCAGTATTTT.

The chain recombines TRBV5-6 with TRBJ2-1; TRBD2 matches at 11 bases. This CDR3 has 14 amino acids. After removal of 3 bases from V and 5 bases from J, the junction contained 1 base not matched to a gene. Germline CDR1 is SGHDT and CDR2 is YYEEEE. CDR3 in DNA: TGTGCCAGCAGCTCGGGACTAGCGGACAATGAGCAGTTCTTC. The encoded protein is CASSSGLADNEQFF.

The chain is built from TRBV7-8 and TRBJ1-5; D is possibly TRBD1 (6 bases). The CDR3 has 15 residues. Per germline, CDR1 SGHVS and CDR2 FQNEAQ. Trimming shortened V by 2 bases and J by 5 bases, and 13 bases separated the two germline ends. Here the CDR3 reads CASSLYTGLDQPQHF. For the CDR3, the DNA is TGTGCCAGCAGCTTATACACAGGGTTGGATCAGCCCCAGCATTTT.

The chain has TRBV27 and TRBJ2-5; 8 nucleotides match TRBD2. This CDR3 is 15 amino acids long. With 3 bases clipped from V and 4 bases from J, the junction kept 7 bases outside the gene matches. Germline V lookup: CDR1 MNHEY, CDR2 SMNVEV (reference sequence). The CDR3 loop reads CASSFKRESTETQYF. The DNA for the CDR3 is TGTGCCAGCAGTTTCAAGCGGGAGTCAACAGAGACCCAGTACTTC.

V and J are TRBV15 and TRBJ2-3; 11 bases line up with TRBD2. V lost 3 bases, J lost 7 bases, and 6 bases stayed unmatched. CDR3 length equals 15 residues. Germline CDR1 LNHNV, CDR2 YYDKDF (reference sequence). The CDR3, as DNA: TGTGCCACCAGCAGGGGACTAGCGGTGGGGAATACGCAGTATTTT. It codes for CATSRGLAVGNTQYF.

The rearrangement uses TRBV27 and TRBJ2-7; 7 bases are a match to TRBD1. J lost 3 bases, V lost 5 bases, and 13 bases had no gene match. CDR3 length equals 16 residues. Germline lookup yields CDR1 MNHEY and CDR2 SMNVEV (reference sequence). CDR3 DNA sequence: TGTGCCAGCAGTCCACCCGGGACAGCGCCTTACTACGAGCAGTACTTC. As protein: CASSPPGTAPYYEQYF.

In this sample, this clone turned up a few times. This chain uses TRBV19 with TRBJ1-1; a possible D gene is TRBD1 (5 bases). The V gene lost 1 base and the J gene lost 4 bases, with 7 bases spanning the gap. The CDR3 length is 13 residues. Germline V gene data show CDR1 as LNHDA and CDR2 as SQIVND (reference sequence). The CDR3 region is CASSIGGVTEAFF. Here the CDR3 DNA reads TGTGCCAGTAGTATAGGGGGGGTCACTGAAGCTTTCTTT.

This clone was found once. The rearrangement links TRBV27 to TRBJ2-6; no clear D. The CDR3 runs to 14 residues. V was clipped by 5 bases and J by 2 bases, with 7 bases between them. CDR1 MNHEY and CDR2 SMNVEV come from the germline V gene (reference sequence). CDR3 coding DNA: TGTGCCAGCAGTCCCTCGGCTGGGGCCAACGTCCTGACTTTC. Translation gives CASSPSAGANVLTF.

J is TRBJ1-1 and V is TRBV19; D is unresolved. V lost 5 bases and J 0 bases, leaving 10 bases between the germline ends. Germline V gene lookup returns CDR1 LNHDA and CDR2 SQIVND (reference sequence). The CDR3 contains 14 residues. In nucleotides, the CDR3 is TGTGCCAGTAGTCTCGGGAACATGAACACTGAAGCTTTCTTT. Its translation: CASSLGNMNTEAFF.

The rearrangement joins TRBV12-5 to TRBJ2-1; D gene ambiguous. This CDR3 has 14 residues. V was cut by 3 bases and J by 1 base, with 7 bases left in between. The germline V gene encodes CDR1 LGHNT and CDR2 FRNRAP. This CDR3 is CASGFTESYNEQFF. In DNA form, the CDR3 reads TGTGCTAGTGGTTTTACGGAGTCCTACAATGAGCAGTTCTTC.

V gene TRBV4-1 combines with J gene TRBJ2-1, with D perhaps being TRBD1 or TRBD2 (5 bases each). Trimming left V 4 bases short and J 8 bases short, with 15 bases between. CDR3 length equals 14 residues. CDR1 is MGHRA and CDR2 is YSYEKL in the germline V gene. CDR3 in DNA: TGCGCCAGCAGCCTAGAGGGGACCTATGATGAGCAGTTCTTC. Its translation: CASSLEGTYDEQFF.

The chain is built from TRBV7-2 and TRBJ1-2; D unclear. Trimming removed 8 bases at V and 1 base at J, with 8 bases between. Germline V gene sequence: CDR1 SGHTA, CDR2 FQGNSA. This CDR3 region has 12 residues. CDR3 nucleotides: TGTGCCAGCGGGCCCAATAACTATGGCTACACCTTC. Its translation: CASGPNNYGYTF.

V usage is TRBV14 and J usage is TRBJ2-3, with D unclear. Germline V gives CDR1 SGHDN, CDR2 FVKESK. This CDR3 has 13 amino acids. The ends were cut back, 4 bases at V and 4 bases at J, with 9 bases in the middle. The DNA for the CDR3 is TGTGCCAGCAGCCGTATCTATGCAGATACGCAGTATTTT. Its protein is CASSRIYADTQYF.

V usage is TRBV19 and J usage is TRBJ1-1; D remains unclear. Germline V gene data show CDR1 as LNHDA and CDR2 as SQIVND (reference sequence). This CDR3 has 14 amino acids. V was shortened by 5 bases and J by 4 bases, with 14 bases between the two germline ends. The CDR3 DNA follows: TGTGCCAGTAGTTGGGCCAGTTTTTCCACTGAAGCTTTCTTT. Translation gives CASSWASFSTEAFF.